This T cell receptor beta chain stems from a study of blood T cell repertoires in COVID-19. CDR1 is MDHEN, CDR2 SYDVKM, per germline. Unmatched junction bases numbered 5, after V lost 6 bases and J lost 0 bases. The CDR3 extends over 14 amino acids. Sequencing was performed with immunoSEQ multiplex PCR; in TCRdb, only in-frame clones are kept and a portion is missing. The top ten clones hold approximately 8.6% of a sample with around 250,000 clones, around 80% of them seen once. This receptor was identified in a man aged 35-49 years with active or convalescent COVID-19. The specimen sequenced was peripheral blood. The chain uses TRBV28 and TRBJ2-7; TRBD1 matches at 7 bases. The CDR3 DNA is TGTGCCAGCAGGCGGACAGGAAGCTCCTACGAGCAGTACTTC. Residues: CASRRTGSSYEQYF.